This T cell receptor beta chain was captured by sequencing in a study of blood T cell repertoires in COVID-19. Whole-study context: From the United States, Italy and Spain came samples of acute and convalescent COVID-19. T cells, B-cell-depleted T cells, or PBMCs provided the cDNA or gDNA that served as material.

Per germline, CDR1 SGHVS and CDR2 FQNEAQ. V gave up 1 base and J gave up 3 bases; unmatched junction bases: 3. The CDR3 is made up of 15 amino acids. Study processing details: From reference gene primer amplification, estimates of nucleated cell counts were derived. Produced via immunoSEQ multiplex PCR; TCRdb's table is partial and in-frame only. For V, J and clone size, that table is used; D and trimming come from the DNA. The sample has more than 200,000 clones; approximately 85% are singletons. Sequenced sample: peripheral blood. The receptor comes from a human donor in a cohort sampled during active COVID-19. The rearrangement links TRBV7-8 to TRBJ1-2; 9 nucleotides match TRBD1. The CDR3 nucleotides read TGTGCCAGCAGCTTAGGACAGGGGGGAGACTATGGCTACACCTTC. It is translated as CASSLGQGGDYGYTF.